These 29 T cell receptor beta chains share one sample of origin, sequenced in a study of shared clonotypes between healthy human individuals. TCRdb's table, derived via immunoSEQ multiplex PCR, lists solely in-frame clones and lacks some. The sample lists about 1 million clones; approximately 70% were seen once. The specimen was memory CD4+ T cells sorted from blood. Subset here: CD45RA-negative fraction. These receptors all stem from a man aged 18 to 35 in good health.

In its sample, this clone was seen a few times. This chain uses TRBV14 with TRBJ2-1; 13 bases are shared with TRBD2. The CDR3 length is 23 residues. CDR1 is SGHDN, CDR2 FVKESK, per germline. The V and J ends lost 0 bases and 0 bases, in that order; junction bases with no gene match: 17. The CDR3 loop reads CASSQDRWLGLAGDLSSYNEQFF. The CDR3 bases are TGTGCCAGCAGCCAAGATCGGTGGTTAGGACTAGCGGGAGACCTCTCCTCCTACAATGAGCAGTTCTTC. Full variable domain (remainder filled in from reference TRBV14 and TRBJ2-1): EAGVTQFPSHSVIEKGQTVTLRCDPISGHDNLYWYRRVMGKEIKFLLHFVKESKQDESGMPNNRFLAERTGGTYSTLKVQPAELEDSGVYFCASSQDRWLGLAGDLSSYNEQFFGPGTRLTVL.

This chain joins TRBV15 and TRBJ2-3, with TRBD1 identical over 8 bases. The CDR3 spans 16 residues. The germline CDR1 and CDR2 sequences are LNHNV and YYDKDF (reference sequence). The J segment lost 6 bases and the V segment lost 0 bases, leaving 8 bases of the junction unmatched. DNA of the CDR3: TGTGCCACCAGCAGAGATCGGGCCAGGGGGCTTGATACGCAGTATTTT. As protein: CATSRDRARGLDTQYF.

On this clone: The same CDR3 can be traced to other DNA sequences in this sample. The chain couples TRBV5-1 to TRBJ2-1, with TRBD2 matching 7 bases. Losses at the gene ends were 2 bases for V and 2 bases for J; bases not matched to a gene: 1. Germline V gene sequence: CDR1 SGHRS, CDR2 YFSETQ. The CDR3 loop spans 14 amino acids. The DNA for the CDR3 is TGCGCCAGCAGCTTCGGGACTACCTACAATGAGCAGTTCTTC. It specifies CASSFGTTYNEQFF. The entire variable domain, with the rest obtained from reference TRBV5-1 and TRBJ2-1, is as follows: KAGVTQTPRYLIKTRGQQVTLSCSPISGHRSVSWYQQTPGQGLQFLFEYFSETQRNKGNFPGRFSGRQFSNSRSEMNVSTLELGDSALYLCASSFGTTYNEQFFGPGTRLTVL.

This chain links TRBV6-5 with TRBJ1-6; D unclear. Germline V gene lookup returns CDR1 MNHEY and CDR2 SVGAGI. Deletions cut 7 bases from V and 9 bases from J, with 13 bases between. The CDR3 sequence is 13 residues long. CDR3: CASNSIGPSPLHF. CDR3 in DNA: TGTGCCAGCAACTCCATAGGACCTTCACCCCTCCACTTT.

The chain uses TRBV28 and TRBJ2-5; D might be TRBD2 (5 bases). The CDR3 is made up of 15 amino acids. Trimming left V 3 bases short and J 5 bases short, with 16 bases between. The germline CDR1 and CDR2 sequences are MDHEN and SYDVKM. CDR3 sequence: CASSFRLAAGETQYF. The CDR3 coding sequence is TGTGCCAGCAGTTTCAGGCTAGCCGCCGGGGAGACCCAGTACTTC.

The chain has TRBV5-6 and TRBJ1-1; D is undetermined. This CDR3 is 13 amino acids long. V was shortened by 0 bases and J by 4 bases, with 7 bases between the two germline ends. Germline values: CDR1 SGHDT, CDR2 YYEEEE. CDR3 bases: TGTGCCAGCAGCTTGGGACCACTCACTGAAGCTTTCTTT. Translating gives CASSLGPLTEAFF.

The chain uses TRBV19 and TRBJ2-5; 8 nucleotides line up with TRBD2. The CDR3 runs to 16 residues. Per the germline V gene, CDR1 is LNHDA and CDR2 is SQIVND (reference sequence). J gave up 3 bases and V 2 bases, and 8 bases lay outside the gene matches. DNA for the CDR3: TGTGCCAGTAGTATACGCGAGCGGGAGATGAAAGAGACCCAGTACTTC. Its translation: CASSIREREMKETQYF.

The rearrangement joins TRBV5-4 to TRBJ1-1; a possible D gene is TRBD1 (5 bases). Germline V CDR1 and CDR2: SGHNT, YYREEE (reference sequence). This CDR3 has 13 residues. V dropped 6 bases and J dropped 3 bases, with 12 bases sitting between them. CDR3 amino acids: CASTINRYTEAFF. As DNA, the CDR3 is TGTGCCAGCACCATCAACAGGTACACTGAAGCTTTCTTT.

This chain connects TRBV5-1 to TRBJ2-5; 7 bases are a match to TRBD2. Germline V gene sequence: CDR1 SGHRS, CDR2 YFSETQ. V lost 4 bases, J lost 4 bases, and 7 bases stayed unmatched. The CDR3 extends over 14 amino acids. CDR3: CASSPASSGETQYF. The CDR3 nucleotides read TGCGCCAGCAGCCCCGCGTCTAGCGGAGAGACCCAGTACTTC.

This clone was seen more than once but under ten times. This chain joins TRBV9 and TRBJ1-1; perhaps TRBD1 as D (5 bases). V was pared by 0 bases and J by 5 bases, with 11 bases between. CDR1 and CDR2 (germline): SGDLS, YYNGEE. The CDR3 spans 14 residues. The DNA of the CDR3 is TGTGCCAGCAGCGTAGTGGGGGAAGCAACTGAAGCTTTCTTT. Translating it yields CASSVVGEATEAFF.

This clone was observed a few times. The chain links TRBV4-3 to TRBJ2-1; 9 bases line up with TRBD2. The germline V gene has CDR1 LGHNA and CDR2 YSLEER. The V gene end was trimmed by 0 bases and the J gene end by 9 bases; junction bases not matched to a gene: 9. CDR3 size: 16 residues. The CDR3 sequence is CASSQDGGTSWAEQFF. CDR3 nucleotides: TGCGCCAGCAGCCAAGATGGAGGGACTAGCTGGGCTGAGCAGTTCTTC.

This clone was found many times. The rearrangement uses TRBV7-9 and TRBJ2-2; D is perhaps TRBD2 (5 bases). Trimming left V 5 bases short and J 5 bases short, with 9 bases between. CDR1 is SEHNR, CDR2 FQNEAQ, per germline (reference sequence). The CDR3 loop spans 13 amino acids. The CDR3 DNA sequence: TGTGCCAGCAGCAAACTAGTTACCGGGGAGCTGTTTTTT. It specifies CASSKLVTGELFF. Looking up the rest from reference TRBV7-9 and TRBJ2-2 gives the full variable domain: DTGVSQNPRHKITKRGQNVTFRCDPISEHNRLYWYRQTLGQGPEFLTYFQNEAQLEKSRLLSDRFSAERPKGSFSTLEIQRTEQGDSAMYLCASSKLVTGELFFGEGSRLTVL.

In regard to this clone: At one end the junction does not follow the germline gene, possibly because of a read error. CDR3 coding DNA: TGTGCCAGCACCTTGGACAGGGCCGGCACCGGGGAGCTGTTTTTT. Protein sequence: CASTLDRAGTGELFF. V and J are TRBV5-4 and TRBJ2-2; 8 bases fit TRBD1. The CDR3 extends over 15 amino acids. Germline CDR1 and CDR2: SGHNT and YYREEE (reference sequence).

The chain uses TRBV7-2 and TRBJ1-5, with D perhaps TRBD1 (6 bases). This CDR3 spans 16 amino acids. V lost 4 bases, J lost 0 bases, and 13 bases lay in between. In germline, CDR1 is SGHTA, CDR2 FQGNSA. CDR3 loop: CASSYQTGYSNQPQHF. CDR3 nucleotides: TGTGCCAGCAGCTACCAGACAGGTTATAGCAATCAGCCCCAGCATTTT.

This sequence joins TRBV7-2 and TRBJ1-1; no definite D call. The CDR3 is 13 residues long. The ends were cut back, 0 bases at V and 7 bases at J, with 9 bases in the middle. Germline V CDR1 and CDR2: SGHTA, FQGNSA. The CDR3 coding sequence is TGTGCCAGCAGCTTAGCGCGAGGGAATGAAGCTTTCTTT. Its protein is CASSLARGNEAFF.

This clone was seen only a few times. The chain joins TRBV7-2 to TRBJ2-5, with D possibly TRBD2 on 5 matching bases. The germline V gene encodes CDR1 SGHTA and CDR2 FQGNSA. The ends were cut back, 4 bases at V and 2 bases at J, with 11 bases in the middle. The CDR3 runs to 14 residues. Written as DNA, the CDR3 is TGTGCCAGCAGCTCTGAACTAGTGCAAGAGACCCAGTACTTC. Translation gives CASSSELVQETQYF. Based on the CDR3 plus reference TRBV7-2 and TRBJ2-5, the full variable domain is GAGVSQSPSNKVTEKGKDVELRCDPISGHTALYWYRQSLGQGLEFLIYFQGNSAPDKSGLPSDRFSAERTGGSVSTLTIQRTQQEDSAVYLCASSSELVQETQYFGPGTRLLVL.

Many counts were recorded for this clone. The chain combines TRBV6-1 with TRBJ2-7; 7 nucleotides line up with TRBD1. The junction had 4 bases not matched to a gene; V was cut back by 6 bases and J by 2 bases. The CDR3 covers 13 residues. The germline V gene encodes CDR1 MNHNS and CDR2 SASEGT. The CDR3 region is CASRNRGTYEQYF. In DNA, the CDR3 is TGTGCCAGCAGAAACAGGGGTACCTACGAGCAGTACTTC.

As regards this clone: Other DNA variants within this sample encode the same CDR3. The rearrangement joins TRBV5-1 to TRBJ2-5, with D unresolved. This CDR3 comprises 13 residues. Trimming pared 0 bases from V and 5 bases from J, leaving 8 bases between. Germline V gene sequence: CDR1 SGHRS, CDR2 YFSETQ. The CDR3 sequence is CASSLAGRETQYF. CDR3 coding DNA: TGCGCCAGCAGCTTGGCCGGCCGGGAGACCCAGTACTTC. The whole variable domain, remainder taken from reference TRBV5-1 and TRBJ2-5, is KAGVTQTPRYLIKTRGQQVTLSCSPISGHRSVSWYQQTPGQGLQFLFEYFSETQRNKGNFPGRFSGRQFSNSRSEMNVSTLELGDSALYLCASSLAGRETQYFGPGTRLLVL.

A few counts support this clone. The genes are TRBV28 and TRBJ2-3, with 13 bases aligning to TRBD2. This CDR3 has 14 residues. Per germline, CDR1 MDHEN and CDR2 SYDVKM. V gave up 6 bases and J gave up 10 bases; unmatched junction bases: 7. DNA of the CDR3: TGTGCCAGCAGGCAGACTAGCGGGGGGCTGCCGCAGTATTTT. It translates to CASRQTSGGLPQYF.

As regards this clone: This specimen includes other DNA sequences encoding the same CDR3. The chain carries TRBV28 and TRBJ2-3, with 12 bases that match TRBD2. CDR1 and CDR2 (germline): MDHEN, SYDVKM. V gave up 4 bases and J gave up 3 bases; unmatched junction bases: 8. This CDR3 is 17 amino acids long. The CDR3 nucleotides read TGTGCCAGCAGTTCCCCAGGACTAGCGGGAAGGACAGATACGCAGTATTTT. Translated: CASSSPGLAGRTDTQYF.

The rearrangement uses TRBV7-9 and TRBJ1-6, with D perhaps TRBD1 (5 bases). V was cut by 2 bases and J by 3 bases, with 17 bases left in between. Germline CDR1 SEHNR, CDR2 FQNEAQ (reference sequence). CDR3 size: 18 residues. The CDR3 DNA reads TGTGCCAGCAGCTTATATGGTGGGGCAGGCGACTATAATTCACCCCTCCACTTT. The encoded protein is CASSLYGGAGDYNSPLHF.

The rearrangement uses TRBV27 and TRBJ2-4; D is unresolved. Germline CDR1 is MNHEY and CDR2 is SMNVEV (reference sequence). The CDR3 has 17 amino acids. V gave up 5 bases and J gave up 6 bases, with 23 bases separating them. The CDR3 sequence: CASSLNTPRTGGNIQYF. The CDR3 bases are TGTGCCAGCAGTCTAAACACCCCGAGGACGGGTGGAAACATTCAGTACTTC.

The chain is built from TRBV6-4 and TRBJ2-3, with a possible D match to TRBD1 (5 bases). The V end was cut by 4 bases, the J end by 4 bases, with 12 bases between. CDR3 size: 14 residues. Germline-derived CDR1 and CDR2 are MRHNA and SNTAGT. CDR3 sequence (DNA): TGTGCCAGCAGTGTATCAAGGGGCTCAGATACGCAGTATTTT. Translating it yields CASSVSRGSDTQYF.

The chain uses TRBV5-1 and TRBJ1-2; no definite D call. This CDR3 is 15 amino acids long. The V gene's germline CDR1 is SGHRS and CDR2 YFSETQ. V was cut by 2 bases and J by 4 bases, with 15 bases left in between. The CDR3 region has the DNA TGCGCCAGCAGCTTATCCGGAGCTTCGGGCTATGGCTACACCTTC. This encodes CASSLSGASGYGYTF.

This clone was observed a few times. This sequence joins TRBV30 and TRBJ1-1, with TRBD1 identical over 11 bases. The CDR3 has 15 amino acids. Unmatched junction bases numbered 9, after V lost 3 bases and J lost 6 bases. CDR1 and CDR2 (germline): GTSNPN, SVGIG (reference sequence). The CDR3 DNA reads as TGTGCCTGGAGGAGGACAGGGGGCACTTCGTCTGAAGCTTTCTTT. It yields the protein CAWRRTGGTSSEAFF.

This chain joins TRBV28 and TRBJ2-1; the match to TRBD2 covers 8 bases. The ends lost 7 bases at V and 11 bases at J; junction bases unmatched: 13. The germline V gene has CDR1 MDHEN and CDR2 SYDVKM. The CDR3 covers 14 residues. The DNA for the CDR3 is TGTGCCAGCATTGGAGGCGGGGGGCCCCACCAGCAGTTCTTC. It codes for CASIGGGGPHQQFF.

The V and J genes are TRBV6-1 and TRBJ2-3, with 8 nucleotides matching TRBD1. Per germline, CDR1 MNHNS and CDR2 SASEGT. This CDR3 has 13 amino acids. The V segment lost 10 bases and the J segment 4 bases; nucleotides outside the gene matches: 7. This CDR3 is CATSDRVPDTQYF. In nucleotides, the CDR3 is TGTGCCACCTCGGACAGGGTCCCAGATACGCAGTATTTT.

V usage is TRBV4-1 and J usage is TRBJ1-2; TRBD1 matches at 7 bases. J lost 3 bases, V lost 5 bases, and 6 bases had no gene match. Germline loops: CDR1 MGHRA, CDR2 YSYEKL. This CDR3 contains 14 residues. CDR3 protein: CASSDARGHYGYTF. The DNA for the CDR3 is TGCGCCAGCAGCGACGCTAGGGGGCACTATGGCTACACCTTC.

V and J are TRBV5-1 and TRBJ2-5; unclear D gene. The CDR3 consists of 12 residues. V was cut by 4 bases and J by 2 bases, with 6 bases left in between. Germline CDR1 reads SGHRS; CDR2 reads YFSETQ. The CDR3 bases are TGCGCCAGCAGCGTTGTTCAAGAGACCCAGTACTTC. Its protein is CASSVVQETQYF. Full variable domain (missing parts from reference TRBV5-1 and TRBJ2-5): KAGVTQTPRYLIKTRGQQVTLSCSPISGHRSVSWYQQTPGQGLQFLFEYFSETQRNKGNFPGRFSGRQFSNSRSEMNVSTLELGDSALYLCASSVVQETQYFGPGTRLLVL.